This T cell receptor (beta chain) is from a study of shared clonotypes between healthy human individuals. Across the study: Three CD4 naive, three CD4 memory, two CD8 naive and one CD8 memory plate were used per donor. Study-level points and caveats: Despite large depth, rarefaction showed incomplete sorted-subset sequencing.

Germline assignment: CDR1 KGHSH and CDR2 LQKENI. The CDR3 loop spans 14 amino acids. Trimming at V came to 3 bases and at J to 8 bases, leaving 4 bases not matched to a gene. Measured with immunoSEQ multiplex PCR; TCRdb has only the in-frame clones, and not every one. The table records about 1.5 million clones, 95% to 99% of them present only once. There were only Caucasian adults among the donors, and all lived in Nashville, Tennessee. A CD45RA+ naive subset and a CD45RA-negative memory subset were split from CD4+ cells. In the case of this clone: Its antigen is still unknown.

The chain recombines TRBV18 with TRBJ1-5; 10 nucleotides match TRBD1. This clonotype was sampled from a man aged 25-45 years in good health. The sequencing input was naive CD4+ T cells sorted from blood. The sample's subset: CD45RA+ positively selected. The CDR3 region has the DNA TGTGCCAGCTCACCGGGACAGGGGTCTGAGCCCCAGCATTTT. Its translation is CASSPGQGSEPQHF.